This is a list of T cell receptor beta chains from one sample in a study of CD8 T cells in ankylosing spondylitis. TCRdb reprocessed the 5' RACE reads via MiXCR and lists one record per CDR3 protein. The table records some 350,000 distinct CDR3 sequences, approximately 14% of them present only once. Sequenced sample: blood, either unsorted or a sorted T cell fraction (not recorded which). The receptors originated from a male donor with ankylosing spondylitis or in good health (not recorded which). CDR3s include the opening cysteine and the closing phenylalanine or tryptophan. The D gene is left open where the match is weak. Not every row has a clone size; where given, it reads once, few, many or a size class.

d_call: .
j_call: TRBJ1-6
v_call: TRBV25-1
clone_size: few
cdr3_aa: CASSETQSYNSPLHF
cdr3_nt: TGTGCCAGCAGTGAAACACAGAGCTATAATTCACCCCTCCACTTT

d_call: .
j_call: TRBJ2-6
v_call: TRBV13
clone_size: .
cdr3_aa: CASSLGQTYSGANVLTF
cdr3_nt: TGTGCCAGCAGCTTAGGACAGACGTACTCTGGGGCCAACGTCCTGACTTTC

d_call: .
j_call: TRBJ2-7
v_call: TRBV5-6
clone_size: .
cdr3_aa: CASSFRSPPYEQYF
cdr3_nt: TGTGCCAGCAGCTTTCGGTCTCCCCCCTACGAGCAGTACTTC

d_call: TRBD2
j_call: TRBJ2-7
v_call: TRBV12-3/TRBV12-4
clone_size: few
cdr3_aa: CASSLRVAGGYEQYF
cdr3_nt: TGTGCCAGCAGCCTAAGGGTAGCGGGGGGCTACGAGCAGTACTTC

d_call: TRBD2
j_call: TRBJ2-1
v_call: TRBV7-8
clone_size: .
cdr3_aa: CASRLAGLSYNEQFF
cdr3_nt: TGTGCCAGCCGACTAGCGGGTCTCTCCTACAATGAGCAGTTCTTC

d_call: .
j_call: TRBJ2-7
v_call: TRBV24-1
clone_size: few
cdr3_aa: CATSDFLRQVLLFGEQYF
cdr3_nt: TGTGCCACCAGTGATTTTCTACGACAGGTTCTCCTCTTCGGCGAGCAGTACTTC

d_call: .
j_call: TRBJ1-1
v_call: TRBV14
clone_size: few
cdr3_aa: CASSQGGGMNTEAFF
cdr3_nt: TGTGCCAGCAGCCAAGGAGGGGGGATGAACACTGAAGCTTTCTTT

d_call: .
j_call: TRBJ1-5
v_call: TRBV12-3/TRBV12-4
clone_size: few
cdr3_aa: CASSPEGGSNQPQHF
cdr3_nt: TGTGCCAGCAGCCCCGAGGGGGGGAGCAATCAGCCCCAGCATTTT

d_call: TRBD1
j_call: TRBJ2-5
v_call: TRBV6-5
clone_size: .
cdr3_aa: CASSYGQGGETQYF
cdr3_nt: TGTGCCAGCAGTTATGGACAGGGCGGAGAGACCCAGTACTTC

d_call: TRBD2
j_call: TRBJ2-5
v_call: TRBV6-1
clone_size: .
cdr3_aa: CASSEQTSGGSETQYF
cdr3_nt: TGTGCCAGCAGTGAACAAACTAGCGGGGGAAGTGAGACCCAGTACTTC